A single sample gave rise to the 5 T cell receptor beta chains below, sequenced in a study of blood T cell repertoires in COVID-19 (dated by TCRdb to 2020 to 2022). Receptors were amplified or captured by the immunoSEQ multiplex PCR assay. TCRdb mirrors the immuneACCESS table, restricted to in-frame sequences. Some clones are absent from its copies; in checked studies, under half trace to an unresolved V gene, and the reason for the others is unknown. Here the sample has 68,000 or so clones; 90% to 95% occur a single time. Just under 7.5% of the sample comes from the top ten. Sequences were obtained from peripheral blood. Source of these receptors: a man aged 35 to 55 with COVID-19, enrolled during active disease.

The chain links TRBV2 to TRBJ2-2, with 7 positions matching TRBD1. Per the germline V gene, CDR1 is SNHLY and CDR2 is FYNNEI. CDR3 size: 16 residues. V was pared by 6 bases and J by 7 bases, with 14 bases of the junction left unmatched. CDR3 bases: TGTGCCAGCAGAGAGGGACAGCTAGCTAGGGTCGGGGAGCTGTTTTTT. Protein: CASREGQLARVGELFF.

This rearrangement joins TRBV5-4 to TRBJ2-7, with 7 bases matching TRBD2. The CDR3 is 13 residues long. From germline, CDR1 is SGHNT and CDR2 YYREEE (reference sequence). V trimming: 4 bases; J trimming: 6 bases; junction bases outside the gene matches: 7. CDR3 nucleotides: TGTGCCAGCAGCCGAGACGGGGAGGGCGAGCAGTACTTC. Its protein product is CASSRDGEGEQYF. The full variable domain, rest sourced from reference TRBV5-4 and TRBJ2-7, is ETGVTQSPTHLIKTRGQQVTLRCSSQSGHNTVSWYQQALGQGPQFIFQYYREEENGRGNFPPRFSGLQFPNYSSELNVNALELDDSALYLCASSRDGEGEQYFGPGTRLTVT.

This clone was observed once. The chain carries TRBV6-5 and TRBJ1-2; a possible D gene is TRBD1 (5 bases). This CDR3 has 12 residues. V gave up 7 bases and J gave up 2 bases, with 8 bases separating them. Germline V lookup: CDR1 MNHEY, CDR2 SVGAGI. CDR3 DNA: TGTGCCAGCACAGGGCAGAACTATGGCTACACCTTC. Translated: CASTGQNYGYTF.

This chain joins TRBV28 and TRBJ1-4; D may be TRBD1 (6 bases). V was trimmed by 2 bases and J by 5 bases, leaving 12 bases between them. The CDR3 is 15 amino acids. Germline CDR1 MDHEN, CDR2 SYDVKM. CDR3 DNA sequence: TGTGCCAGCAGTTTACCCCCAGGGGAAAATGAAAAACTGTTTTTT. Protein: CASSLPPGENEKLFF.

DNA of the CDR3: TGTGCCAGCAGTCTAAGCGGCTTCTATGGCTACACCTTC. Protein product: CASSLSGFYGYTF. This chain connects TRBV6-5 to TRBJ1-2; no reliable D call. The CDR3 extends over 13 amino acids. V lost 5 bases to trimming and J lost 4 bases, with 11 bases between them. From germline, CDR1 is MNHEY and CDR2 SVGAGI.